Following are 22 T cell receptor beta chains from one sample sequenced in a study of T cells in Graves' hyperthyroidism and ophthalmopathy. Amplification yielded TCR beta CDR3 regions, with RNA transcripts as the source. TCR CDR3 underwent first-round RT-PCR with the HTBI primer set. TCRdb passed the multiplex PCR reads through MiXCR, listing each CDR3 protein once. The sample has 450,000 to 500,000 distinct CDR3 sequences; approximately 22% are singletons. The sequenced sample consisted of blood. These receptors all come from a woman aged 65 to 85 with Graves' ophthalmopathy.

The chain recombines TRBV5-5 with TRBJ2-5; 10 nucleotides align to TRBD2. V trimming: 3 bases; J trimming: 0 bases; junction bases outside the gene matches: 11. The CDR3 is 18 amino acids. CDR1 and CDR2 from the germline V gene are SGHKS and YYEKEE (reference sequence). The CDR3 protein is CASSYRTSGVANQETQYF. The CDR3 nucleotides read TGTGCCAGCAGCTACAGGACTAGCGGAGTAGCCAACCAAGAGACCCAGTACTTC. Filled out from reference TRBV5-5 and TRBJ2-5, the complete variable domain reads DAGVTQSPTHLIKTRGQQVTLRCSPISGHKSVSWYQQVLGQGPQFIFQYYEKEERGRGNFPDRFSARQFPNYSSELNVNALLLGDSALYLCASSYRTSGVANQETQYFGPGTRLLVL.

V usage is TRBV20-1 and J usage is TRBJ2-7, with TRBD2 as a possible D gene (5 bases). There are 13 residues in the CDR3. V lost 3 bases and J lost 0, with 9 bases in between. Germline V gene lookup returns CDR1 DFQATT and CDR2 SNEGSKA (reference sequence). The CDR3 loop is CSARTKSSYEQYF. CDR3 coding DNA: TGCAGTGCTAGGACTAAGAGCTCCTACGAGCAGTACTTC.

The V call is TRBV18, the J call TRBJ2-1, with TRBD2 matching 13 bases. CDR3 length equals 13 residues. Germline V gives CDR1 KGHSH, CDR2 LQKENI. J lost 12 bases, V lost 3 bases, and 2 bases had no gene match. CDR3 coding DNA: TGTGCCAGCTCACCGGGACTAGCGGGATTGCAGTTCTTC. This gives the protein CASSPGLAGLQFF.

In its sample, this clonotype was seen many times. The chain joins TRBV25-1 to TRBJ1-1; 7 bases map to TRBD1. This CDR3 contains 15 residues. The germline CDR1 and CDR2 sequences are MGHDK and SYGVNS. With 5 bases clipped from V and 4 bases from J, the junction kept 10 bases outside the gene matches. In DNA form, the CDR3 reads TGTGCCAGCAGTCATACAGGGGTTCGAGGCACTGAAGCTTTCTTT. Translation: CASSHTGVRGTEAFF.

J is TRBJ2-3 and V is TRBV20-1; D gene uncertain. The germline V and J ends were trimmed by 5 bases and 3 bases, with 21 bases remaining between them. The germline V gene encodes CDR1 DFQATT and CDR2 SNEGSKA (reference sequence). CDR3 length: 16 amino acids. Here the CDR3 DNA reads TGCAGTGCTGTCCTTAGGGCCACCACTTTGACAGATACGCAGTATTTT. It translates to CSAVLRATTLTDTQYF.

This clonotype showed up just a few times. The CDR3 DNA follows: TGTGCCAGCTCAACGGGAGTGTTGGAGACCCAGTACTTC. The encoded protein is CASSTGVLETQYF. This rearrangement joins TRBV18 to TRBJ2-5; perhaps TRBD2 as D (6 bases). The CDR3 has 13 amino acids. Germline V gene sequence: CDR1 KGHSH, CDR2 LQKENI. Deletions cut 5 bases from V and 5 bases from J, with 12 bases between.

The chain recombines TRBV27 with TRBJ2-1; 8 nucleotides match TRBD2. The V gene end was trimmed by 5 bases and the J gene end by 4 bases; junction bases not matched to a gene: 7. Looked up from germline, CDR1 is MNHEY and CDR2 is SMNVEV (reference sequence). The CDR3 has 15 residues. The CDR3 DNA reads TGTGCCAGCAGTCTCCCTAGCGGGCTTTACAATGAGCAGTTCTTC. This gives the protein CASSLPSGLYNEQFF.

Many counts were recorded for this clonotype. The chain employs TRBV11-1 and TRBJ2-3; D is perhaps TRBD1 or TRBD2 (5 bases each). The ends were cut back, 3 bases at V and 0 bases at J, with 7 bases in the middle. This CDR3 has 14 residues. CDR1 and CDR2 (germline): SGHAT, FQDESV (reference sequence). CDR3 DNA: TGTGCCAGCAGCTTGAGGGACAGCACAGATACGCAGTATTTT. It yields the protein CASSLRDSTDTQYF.

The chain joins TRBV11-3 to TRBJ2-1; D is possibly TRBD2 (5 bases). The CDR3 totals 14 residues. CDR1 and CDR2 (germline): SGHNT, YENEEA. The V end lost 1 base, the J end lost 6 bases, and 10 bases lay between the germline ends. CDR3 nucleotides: TGTGCCAGCAGCTTAGGGTCGGCGGGCAATGAGCAGTTCTTC. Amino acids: CASSLGSAGNEQFF.

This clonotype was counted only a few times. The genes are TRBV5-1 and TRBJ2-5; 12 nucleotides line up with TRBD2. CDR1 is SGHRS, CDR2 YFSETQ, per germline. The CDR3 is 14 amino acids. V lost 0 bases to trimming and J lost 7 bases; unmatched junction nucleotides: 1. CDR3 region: CASSLELAGGTQYF. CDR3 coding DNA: TGCGCCAGCAGCTTGGAACTAGCGGGAGGGACCCAGTACTTC.

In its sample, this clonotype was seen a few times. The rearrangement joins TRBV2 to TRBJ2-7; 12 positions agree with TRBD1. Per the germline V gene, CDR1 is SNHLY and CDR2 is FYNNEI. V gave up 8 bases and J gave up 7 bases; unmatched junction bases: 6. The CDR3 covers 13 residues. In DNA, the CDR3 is TGTGCCAGCGGGGGACAGGGGGCCCGGGAGCAGTACTTC. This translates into CASGGQGAREQYF.

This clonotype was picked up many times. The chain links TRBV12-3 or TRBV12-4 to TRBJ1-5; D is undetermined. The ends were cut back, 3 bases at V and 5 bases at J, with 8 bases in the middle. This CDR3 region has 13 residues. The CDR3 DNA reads TGTGCCAGCAGTTTCGGCCAATATCAGCCCCAGCATTTT. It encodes CASSFGQYQPQHF.

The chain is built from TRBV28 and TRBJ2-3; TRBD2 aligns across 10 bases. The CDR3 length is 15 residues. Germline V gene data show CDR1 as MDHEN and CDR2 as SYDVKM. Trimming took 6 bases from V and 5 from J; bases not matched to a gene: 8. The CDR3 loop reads CASRDTSGVQDTQYF. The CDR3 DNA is TGTGCCAGCAGAGACACTAGCGGGGTACAAGATACGCAGTATTTT.

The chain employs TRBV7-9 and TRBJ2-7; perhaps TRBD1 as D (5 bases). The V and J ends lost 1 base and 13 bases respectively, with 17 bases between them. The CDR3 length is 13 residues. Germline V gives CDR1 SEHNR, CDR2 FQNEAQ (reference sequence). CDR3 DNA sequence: TGTGCCAGCAGCTTAGGAGGCGGCAGGGAAAACTACTTC. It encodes CASSLGGGRENYF.

The CDR3 coding sequence is TGTGCCAGCCGCCTCTTTGGGGGGCGGACTGAAGCTTTCTTT. It specifies CASRLFGGRTEAFF. V and J are TRBV6-1 and TRBJ1-1, with a possible D match to TRBD1 (6 bases). The V end lost 8 bases, the J end lost 5 bases, and 18 bases lay between the germline ends. CDR3 size: 14 residues. In germline, CDR1 is MNHNS, CDR2 SASEGT.

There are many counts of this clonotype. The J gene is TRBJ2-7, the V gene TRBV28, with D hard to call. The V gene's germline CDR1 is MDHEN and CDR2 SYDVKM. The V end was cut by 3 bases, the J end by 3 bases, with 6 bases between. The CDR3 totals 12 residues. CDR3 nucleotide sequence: TGTGCCAGCAGTTTTTACGTCTACGAGCAGTACTTC. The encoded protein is CASSFYVYEQYF.

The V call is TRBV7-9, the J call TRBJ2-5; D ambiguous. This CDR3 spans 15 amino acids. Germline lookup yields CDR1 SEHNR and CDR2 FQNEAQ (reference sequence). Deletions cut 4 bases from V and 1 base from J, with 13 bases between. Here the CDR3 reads CASSSWVGPQETQYF. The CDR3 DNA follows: TGTGCCAGCAGCTCCTGGGTTGGGCCCCAAGAGACCCAGTACTTC.

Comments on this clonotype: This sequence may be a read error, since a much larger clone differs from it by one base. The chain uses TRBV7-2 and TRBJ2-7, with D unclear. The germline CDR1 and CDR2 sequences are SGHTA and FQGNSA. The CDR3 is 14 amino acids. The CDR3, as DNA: TGTGCCAGCAGCTTACTACCTAACTCCTACGAGCAGCACTTC. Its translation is CASSLLPNSYEQHF.

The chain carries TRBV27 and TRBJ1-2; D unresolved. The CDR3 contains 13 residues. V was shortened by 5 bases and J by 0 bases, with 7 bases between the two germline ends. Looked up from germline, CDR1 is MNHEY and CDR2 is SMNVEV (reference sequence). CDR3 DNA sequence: TGTGCCAGCAGTCACCACTCTAACTATGGCTACACCTTC. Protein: CASSHHSNYGYTF.

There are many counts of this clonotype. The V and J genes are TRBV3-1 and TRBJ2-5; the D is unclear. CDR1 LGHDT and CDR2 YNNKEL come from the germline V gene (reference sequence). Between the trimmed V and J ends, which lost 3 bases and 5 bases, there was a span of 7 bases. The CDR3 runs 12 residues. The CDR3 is CASSQFRETQYF. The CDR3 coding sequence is TGTGCCAGCAGCCAGTTCAGGGAGACCCAGTACTTC.

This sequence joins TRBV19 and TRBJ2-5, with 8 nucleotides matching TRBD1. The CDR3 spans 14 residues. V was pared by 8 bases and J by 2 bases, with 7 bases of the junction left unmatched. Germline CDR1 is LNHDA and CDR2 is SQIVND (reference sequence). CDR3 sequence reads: CASGRQGRQETQYF. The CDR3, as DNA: TGTGCCAGTGGTAGACAGGGGAGACAAGAGACCCAGTACTTC.

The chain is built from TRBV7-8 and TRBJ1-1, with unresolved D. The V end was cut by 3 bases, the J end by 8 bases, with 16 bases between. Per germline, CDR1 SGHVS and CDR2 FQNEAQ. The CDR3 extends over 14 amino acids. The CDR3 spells CASSLGTTLAEAFF. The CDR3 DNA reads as TGTGCCAGCAGCTTGGGCACCACGTTAGCCGAAGCTTTCTTT.